Presented here are 5 T cell receptor beta chains from one specimen sequenced in a study of shared clonotypes between healthy human individuals. The data were produced by immunoSEQ multiplex PCR, yet TCRdb's version contains in-frame clones alone and is incomplete. The sample includes about 1.1 million clones, more than 75% seen only once; the top ten take roughly 0.55%. The sequenced material came from memory CD4+ T cells from PBMCs. Subset given: CD45RA-negative fraction. The receptors come from a man aged 18 to 30 in good health. Some clones in this sample may be carry-over from other donors' samples.

V usage is TRBV13 and J usage is TRBJ2-6, with D hard to call. Germline loops: CDR1 PRHDT, CDR2 FYEKMQ (reference sequence). The CDR3 spans 14 residues. Trimming pared 5 bases from V and 0 bases from J, leaving 5 bases between. The CDR3 here is CASSRVSGANVLTF. The DNA of the CDR3 is TGTGCCAGCAGCCGAGTCTCTGGGGCCAACGTCCTGACTTTC.

This clone was seen a handful of times. V and J are TRBV7-3 and TRBJ1-2; no definite D call. V shed 5 bases and J shed 10 bases, with 14 bases lying between them. The CDR3 length is 12 residues. Germline assignment: CDR1 SGHTA and CDR2 FQGTGA. CDR3 DNA sequence: TGTGCCAGCAGCCCTGGCGGAGAGACCTACACCTTC. Amino acid sequence: CASSPGGETYTF.

This sequence joins TRBV7-9 and TRBJ2-6; 7 nucleotides align to TRBD1. This CDR3 spans 17 amino acids. With 5 bases clipped from V and 1 base from J, the junction kept 8 bases outside the gene matches. Germline CDR1 SEHNR, CDR2 FQNEAQ (reference sequence). This chain's CDR3 is CASSNGQASSGANVLTF. The DNA for the CDR3 is TGTGCCAGCAGCAACGGACAGGCGAGTTCTGGGGCCAACGTCCTGACTTTC.

This clone was picked up many times. The sample carries other DNA sequences with the same CDR3. The rearrangement uses TRBV5-4 and TRBJ2-3; TRBD2 matches 11 bases. The CDR3 length is 14 residues. V trimming: 3 bases; J trimming: 6 bases; junction bases outside the gene matches: 3. Germline loops: CDR1 SGHNT, CDR2 YYREEE (reference sequence). The CDR3 sequence: CASSSRTSGDTQYF. The CDR3 bases are TGTGCCAGCAGCTCGAGGACTAGCGGGGATACGCAGTATTTT.

V usage is TRBV29-1 and J usage is TRBJ2-7; the D gene could be TRBD1 or TRBD2 (6 bases each). Germline assignment: CDR1 SQVTM and CDR2 ANQGSEA. The V gene lost 4 bases and the J gene lost 4 bases, with 20 bases spanning the gap. CDR3 length equals 15 residues. The CDR3 here is CSVVRGRDGGYEQYF. The CDR3 bases are TGCAGCGTTGTACGGGGGCGGGACGGAGGTTACGAGCAGTACTTC.